This passage covers 9 T cell receptor beta chains from one sample sequenced in a study of blood T cell repertoires in COVID-19. Assay used: immunoSEQ multiplex PCR; TCRdb lists only in-frame clones, some missing. The table records a few hundred thousand clones, 80% to 90% of them present only once. Sequenced material: peripheral blood. The source is a man aged 18 to 29 with COVID-19, enrolled during active disease.

V gene TRBV7-3 combines with J gene TRBJ2-1; 10 bases align to TRBD1. CDR3 length equals 15 residues. V dropped 2 bases and J dropped 7; count of bases not matched to a gene: 5. Germline CDR1 reads SGHTA; CDR2 reads FQGTGA. The CDR3 DNA sequence: TGTGCCAGCAGCTTAGTCGGGACAGGGGATAATGAGCAGTTCTTC. Translated: CASSLVGTGDNEQFF.

This clone was found a few times. The J gene is TRBJ2-1, the V gene TRBV20-1, with D perhaps TRBD2 (5 bases). From germline, CDR1 is DFQATT and CDR2 SNEGSKA (reference sequence). The CDR3 has 11 residues. V was trimmed by 6 bases and J by 3 bases, leaving 6 bases between them. The CDR3 is CSAGDYNEQFF. The CDR3 DNA reads as TGCAGTGCCGGGGACTACAATGAGCAGTTCTTC.

The chain combines TRBV10-3 with TRBJ1-5, with 7 bases identical to TRBD1. The CDR3 spans 14 residues. V shed 3 bases and J 4 bases; nucleotides not matched to a gene: 3. The germline V gene has CDR1 ENHRY and CDR2 SYGVKD. CDR3 sequence reads: CAISDRQGNQPQHF. In DNA form, the CDR3 reads TGTGCCATCAGTGACAGACAGGGAAATCAGCCCCAGCATTTT.

The gene calls are TRBV19 and TRBJ2-7, with D perhaps matching TRBD1 (6 bases). The germline V gene has CDR1 LNHDA and CDR2 SQIVND (reference sequence). Trimming stripped 7 bases from V and 6 bases from J, with 16 bases between. CDR3 length: 13 amino acids. CDR3 in DNA: TGTGCCAGTAAGGTTGAAGGGACAAGCGAGCAGTACTTC. This translates into CASKVEGTSEQYF.

The genes are TRBV5-1 and TRBJ2-7, with D possibly matching TRBD1 (5 bases). V shed 4 bases and J shed 0 bases, with 11 bases lying between them. The CDR3 has 14 residues. CDR1 SGHRS and CDR2 YFSETQ come from the germline V gene. The CDR3 DNA reads as TGCGCCAGCAGCCCACAGGCCTACTCCTACGAGCAGTACTTC. Residues: CASSPQAYSYEQYF.

The rearrangement uses TRBV5-4 and TRBJ1-1; unclear D gene. Germline CDR1 and CDR2: SGHNT and YYREEE (reference sequence). V was trimmed by 2 bases and J by 0 bases, leaving 11 bases between them. The CDR3 is made up of 15 amino acids. Here the CDR3 DNA reads TGTGCCAGCAGCTTTCGGGGAGGGATGAACACTGAAGCTTTCTTT. Amino acids: CASSFRGGMNTEAFF.

This clone occurred a few times. This chain links TRBV10-1 with TRBJ2-2, with 7 bases aligning to TRBD2. Trimming cost V 4 bases and J 4 bases; bases outside gene matches: 3. This CDR3 comprises 14 residues. CDR1 and CDR2 (germline): WNHNN, SYGVQD (reference sequence). In DNA form, the CDR3 reads TGCGCCAGCAGTGCGGGCGGGAGCACCGGGGAGCTGTTTTTT. Translated: CASSAGGSTGELFF.

V usage is TRBV7-2 and J usage is TRBJ1-1; D gene uncertain. Germline V CDR1 and CDR2: SGHTA, FQGNSA. The CDR3 covers 13 residues. Between the trimmed V and J ends, which lost 7 bases and 3 bases, there was a span of 12 bases. This CDR3 reads CASTTYSYTEAFF. In DNA, the CDR3 is TGTGCCAGCACCACTTACAGTTACACTGAAGCTTTCTTT.

The V gene is TRBV29-1, the J gene TRBJ2-3, with TRBD1 matching over 9 bases. CDR1 and CDR2 from the germline V gene are SQVTM and ANQGSEA. This CDR3 has 15 residues. With V trimmed by 6 bases and J by 3 bases, 10 bases remained unmatched. The CDR3 is CSVQGGTGSTDTQYF. The CDR3 DNA sequence: TGCAGCGTCCAAGGTGGGACAGGGAGTACAGATACGCAGTATTTT.